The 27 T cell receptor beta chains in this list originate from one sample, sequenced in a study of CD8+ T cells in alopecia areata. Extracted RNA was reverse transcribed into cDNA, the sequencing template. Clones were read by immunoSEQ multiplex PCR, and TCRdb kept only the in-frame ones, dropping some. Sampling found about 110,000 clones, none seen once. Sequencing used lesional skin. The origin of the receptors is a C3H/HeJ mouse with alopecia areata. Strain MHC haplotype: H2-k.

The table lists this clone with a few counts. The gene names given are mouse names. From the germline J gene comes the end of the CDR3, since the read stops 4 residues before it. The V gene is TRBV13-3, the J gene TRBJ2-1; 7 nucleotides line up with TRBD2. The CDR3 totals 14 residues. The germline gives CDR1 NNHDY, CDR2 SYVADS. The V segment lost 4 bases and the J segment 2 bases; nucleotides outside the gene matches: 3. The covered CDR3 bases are TGTGCCAGCAGTCCTCTGGGGGACTATGCT. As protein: CASSPLGDYA. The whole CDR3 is CASSPLGDYAEQFF.

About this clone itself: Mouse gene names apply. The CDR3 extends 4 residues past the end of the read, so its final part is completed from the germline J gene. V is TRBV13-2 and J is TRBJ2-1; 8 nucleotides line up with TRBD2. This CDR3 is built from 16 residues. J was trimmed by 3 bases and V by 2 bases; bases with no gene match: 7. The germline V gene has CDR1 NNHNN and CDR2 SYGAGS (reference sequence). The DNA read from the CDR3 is TGTGCCAGCGGTGAGCTTACTGGGGGATTCTATGCT. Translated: CASGELTGGFYA. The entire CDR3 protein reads CASGELTGGFYAEQFF.

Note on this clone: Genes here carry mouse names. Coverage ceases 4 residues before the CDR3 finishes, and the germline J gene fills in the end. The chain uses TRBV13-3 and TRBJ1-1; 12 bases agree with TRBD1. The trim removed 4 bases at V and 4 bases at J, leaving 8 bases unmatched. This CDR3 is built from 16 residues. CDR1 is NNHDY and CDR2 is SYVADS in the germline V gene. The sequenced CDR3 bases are TGTGCCAGCAGTCCCGGGACAGGGGGCGTTGTCACA. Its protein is CASSPGTGGVVT. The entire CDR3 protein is CASSPGTGGVVTEVFF.

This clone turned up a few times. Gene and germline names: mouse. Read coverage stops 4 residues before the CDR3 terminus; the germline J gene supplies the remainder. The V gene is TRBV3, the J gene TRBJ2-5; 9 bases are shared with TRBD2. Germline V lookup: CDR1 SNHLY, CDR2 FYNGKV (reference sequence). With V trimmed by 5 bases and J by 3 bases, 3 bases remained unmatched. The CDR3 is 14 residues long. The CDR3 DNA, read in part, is TGTGCCAGCAGCCGAGGACTGGGGCAAGAC. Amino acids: CASSRGLGQD. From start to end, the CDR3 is CASSRGLGQDTQYF.

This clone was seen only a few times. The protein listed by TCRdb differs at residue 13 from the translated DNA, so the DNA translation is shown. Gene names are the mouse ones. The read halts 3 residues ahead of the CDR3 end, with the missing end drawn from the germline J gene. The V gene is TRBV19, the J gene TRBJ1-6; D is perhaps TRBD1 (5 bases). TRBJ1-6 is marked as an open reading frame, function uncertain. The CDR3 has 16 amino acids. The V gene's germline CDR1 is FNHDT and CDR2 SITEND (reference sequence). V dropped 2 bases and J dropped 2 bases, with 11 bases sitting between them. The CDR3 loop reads CASSIGPGPYNSPLYF. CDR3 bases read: TGTGCCAGCAGTATCGGTCCAGGGCCCTATAATTCGCCC.

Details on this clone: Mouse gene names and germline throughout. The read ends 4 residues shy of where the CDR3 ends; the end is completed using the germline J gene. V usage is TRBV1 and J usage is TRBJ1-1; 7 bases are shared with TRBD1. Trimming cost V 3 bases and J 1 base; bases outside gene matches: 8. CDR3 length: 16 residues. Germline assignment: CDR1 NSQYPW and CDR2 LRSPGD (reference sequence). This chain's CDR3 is CTCSASPGTENTEVFF. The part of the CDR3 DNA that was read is TGCACCTGCAGTGCCTCCCCCGGGACAGAAAACACA.

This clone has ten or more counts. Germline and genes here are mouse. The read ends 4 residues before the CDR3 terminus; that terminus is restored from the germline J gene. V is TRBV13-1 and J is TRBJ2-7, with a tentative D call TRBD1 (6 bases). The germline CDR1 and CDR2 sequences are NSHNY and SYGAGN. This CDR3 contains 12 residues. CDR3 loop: CASSLDRYEQYF. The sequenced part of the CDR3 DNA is TGTGCCAGCAGTCTGGACAGATAT.

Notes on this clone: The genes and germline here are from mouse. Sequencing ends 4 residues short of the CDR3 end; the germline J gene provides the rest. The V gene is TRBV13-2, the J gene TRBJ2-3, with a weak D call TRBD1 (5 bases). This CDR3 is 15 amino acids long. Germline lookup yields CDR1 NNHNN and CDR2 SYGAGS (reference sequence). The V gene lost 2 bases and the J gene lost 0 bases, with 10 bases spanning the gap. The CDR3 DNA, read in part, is TGTGCCAGCGGTGAGAGACAGATTAGTGCAGAA. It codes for CASGERQISAE. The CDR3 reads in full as CASGERQISAETLYF.

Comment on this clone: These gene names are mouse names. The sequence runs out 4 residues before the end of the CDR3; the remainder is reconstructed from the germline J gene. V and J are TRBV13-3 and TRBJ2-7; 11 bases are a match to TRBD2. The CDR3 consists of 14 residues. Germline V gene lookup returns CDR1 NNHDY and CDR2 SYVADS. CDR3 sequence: CASSTDWGDYEQYF. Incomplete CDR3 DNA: TGTGCCAGCAGTACGGACTGGGGGGATTAT.

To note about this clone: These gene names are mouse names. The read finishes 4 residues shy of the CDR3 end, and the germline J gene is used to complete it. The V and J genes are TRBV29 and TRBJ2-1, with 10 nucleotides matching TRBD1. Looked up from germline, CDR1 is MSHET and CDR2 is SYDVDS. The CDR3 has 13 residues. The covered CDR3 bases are TGTGCTAGCAGTCCGGGACAGGGGGCT. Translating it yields CASSPGQGA. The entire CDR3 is CASSPGQGAEQFF.

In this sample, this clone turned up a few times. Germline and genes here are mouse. The CDR3 bases that were read are TGCACCTGCAGTGCCCGGGACTGGGGGAGTCAAAAC. Translating gives CTCSARDWGSQN. In full, the CDR3 reads CTCSARDWGSQNTLYF. The J gene is TRBJ2-4, the V gene TRBV1; 11 bases match TRBD2. Coverage ceases 4 residues before the CDR3 finishes, and the germline J gene fills in the end. The CDR3 is 16 residues long. The germline CDR1 and CDR2 sequences are NSQYPW and LRSPGD (reference sequence). After removal of 3 bases from V and 0 bases from J, the junction contained 2 bases not matched to a gene. Full variable domain (outside the CDR3, taken from reference TRBV1 and TRBJ2-4): VTLLEQNPRWRLVPRGQAVNLRCILKNSQYPWMSWYQQDLQKQLQWLFTLRSPGDKEVKSLPGADYLATRVTDTELRLQVANMSQGRTLYCTCSARDWGSQNTLYFGAGTRLSVL.

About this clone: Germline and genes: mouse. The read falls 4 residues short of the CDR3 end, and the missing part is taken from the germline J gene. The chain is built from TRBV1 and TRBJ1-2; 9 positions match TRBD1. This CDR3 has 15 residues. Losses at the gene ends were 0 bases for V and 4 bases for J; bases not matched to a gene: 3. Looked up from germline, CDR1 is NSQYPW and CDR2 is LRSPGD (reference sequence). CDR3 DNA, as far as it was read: TGCACCTGCAGTGCAGATAGGGACAGGGCCTCC. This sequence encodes CTCSADRDRAS. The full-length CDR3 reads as CTCSADRDRASDYTF.

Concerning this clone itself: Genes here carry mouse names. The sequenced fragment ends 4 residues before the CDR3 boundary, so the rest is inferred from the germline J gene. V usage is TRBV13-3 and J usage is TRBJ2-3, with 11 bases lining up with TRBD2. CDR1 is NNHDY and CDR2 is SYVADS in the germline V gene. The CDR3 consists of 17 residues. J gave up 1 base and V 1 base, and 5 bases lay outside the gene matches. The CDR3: CASSDTGGARGAETLYF. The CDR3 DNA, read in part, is TGTGCCAGCAGTGATACTGGGGGGGCGCGTGGTGCAGAA.

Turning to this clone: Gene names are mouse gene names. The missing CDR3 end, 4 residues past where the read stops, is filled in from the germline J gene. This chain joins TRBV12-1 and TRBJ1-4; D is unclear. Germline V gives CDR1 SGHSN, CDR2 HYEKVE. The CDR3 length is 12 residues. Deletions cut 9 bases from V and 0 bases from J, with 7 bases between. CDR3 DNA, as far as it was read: TGTGCCGTGGGTATTTCCAACGAA. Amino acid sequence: CAVGISNE. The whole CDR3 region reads CAVGISNERLFF.

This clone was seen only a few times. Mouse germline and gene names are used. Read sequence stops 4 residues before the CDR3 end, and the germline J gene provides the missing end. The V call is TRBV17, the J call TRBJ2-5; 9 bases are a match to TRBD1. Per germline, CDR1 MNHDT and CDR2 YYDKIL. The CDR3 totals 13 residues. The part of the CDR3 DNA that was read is TGTGCTAGCAGCCGGGACAGGGAAGAC. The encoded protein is CASSRDRED. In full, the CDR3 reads CASSRDREDTQYF.

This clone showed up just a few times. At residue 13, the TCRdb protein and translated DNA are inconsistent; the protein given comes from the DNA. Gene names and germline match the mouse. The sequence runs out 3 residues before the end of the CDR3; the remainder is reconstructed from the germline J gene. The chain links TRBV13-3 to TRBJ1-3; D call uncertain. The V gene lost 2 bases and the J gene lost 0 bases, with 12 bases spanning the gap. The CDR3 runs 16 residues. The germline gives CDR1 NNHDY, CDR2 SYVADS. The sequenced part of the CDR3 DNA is TGTGCCAGCAGTGACCCATCGACAAATTCTGGAAATACG. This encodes CASSDPSTNSGNT. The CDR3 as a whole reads CASSDPSTNSGNTLYF.

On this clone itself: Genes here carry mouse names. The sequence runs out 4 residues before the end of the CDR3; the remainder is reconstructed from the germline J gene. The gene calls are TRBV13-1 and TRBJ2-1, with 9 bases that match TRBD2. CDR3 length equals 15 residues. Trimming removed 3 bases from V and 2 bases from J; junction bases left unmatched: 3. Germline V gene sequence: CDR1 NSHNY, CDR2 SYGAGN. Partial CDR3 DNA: TGTGCCAGCAGTGGTGGACTGGGGCACTATGCT. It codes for CASSGGLGHYA. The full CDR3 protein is CASSGGLGHYAEQFF.

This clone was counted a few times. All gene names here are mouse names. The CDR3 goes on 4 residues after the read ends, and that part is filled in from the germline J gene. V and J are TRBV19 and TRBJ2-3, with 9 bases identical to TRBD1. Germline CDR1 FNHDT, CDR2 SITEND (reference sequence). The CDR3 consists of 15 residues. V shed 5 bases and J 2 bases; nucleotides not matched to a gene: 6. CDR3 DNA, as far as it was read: TGTGCCAGCAGCCCCGGGACAGGGCTTGCAGAA. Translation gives CASSPGTGLAE. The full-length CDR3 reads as CASSPGTGLAETLYF.

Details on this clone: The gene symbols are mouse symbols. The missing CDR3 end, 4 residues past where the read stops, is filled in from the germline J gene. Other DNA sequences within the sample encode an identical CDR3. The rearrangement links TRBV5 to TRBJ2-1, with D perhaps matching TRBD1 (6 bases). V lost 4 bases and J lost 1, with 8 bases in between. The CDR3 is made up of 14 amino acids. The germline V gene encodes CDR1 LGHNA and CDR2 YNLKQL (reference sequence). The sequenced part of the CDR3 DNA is TGTGCCAGCAGCCCCACAGGGAACTATGCT. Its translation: CASSPTGNYA. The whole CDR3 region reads CASSPTGNYAEQFF.

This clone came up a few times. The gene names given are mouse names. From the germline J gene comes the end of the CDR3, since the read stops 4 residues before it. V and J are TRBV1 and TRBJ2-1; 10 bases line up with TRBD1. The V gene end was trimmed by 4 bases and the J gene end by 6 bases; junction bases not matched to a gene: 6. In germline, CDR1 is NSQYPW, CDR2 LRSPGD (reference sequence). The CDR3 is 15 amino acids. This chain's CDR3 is CTCSETGGAFAEQFF. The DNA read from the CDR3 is TGCACCTGCAGTGAGACAGGGGGCGCTTTTGCT.

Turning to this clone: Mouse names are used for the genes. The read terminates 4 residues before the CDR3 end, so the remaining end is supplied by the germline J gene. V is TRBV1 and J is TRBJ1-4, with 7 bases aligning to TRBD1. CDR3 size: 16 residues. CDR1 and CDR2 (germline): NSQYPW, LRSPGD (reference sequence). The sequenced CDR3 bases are TGCACCTGCAGTGCAGATAAGGGGACAGTCACCGAA. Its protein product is CTCSADKGTVTE. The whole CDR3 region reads CTCSADKGTVTERLFF.

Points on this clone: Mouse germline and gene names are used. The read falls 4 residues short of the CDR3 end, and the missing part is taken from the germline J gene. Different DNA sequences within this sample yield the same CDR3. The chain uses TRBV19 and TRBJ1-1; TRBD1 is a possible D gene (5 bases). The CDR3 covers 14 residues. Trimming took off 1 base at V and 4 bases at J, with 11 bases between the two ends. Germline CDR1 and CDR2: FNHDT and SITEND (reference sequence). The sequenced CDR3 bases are TGTGCCAGCAGTATATCTGGGGGGGGCACA. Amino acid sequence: CASSISGGGT. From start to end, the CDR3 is CASSISGGGTEVFF.

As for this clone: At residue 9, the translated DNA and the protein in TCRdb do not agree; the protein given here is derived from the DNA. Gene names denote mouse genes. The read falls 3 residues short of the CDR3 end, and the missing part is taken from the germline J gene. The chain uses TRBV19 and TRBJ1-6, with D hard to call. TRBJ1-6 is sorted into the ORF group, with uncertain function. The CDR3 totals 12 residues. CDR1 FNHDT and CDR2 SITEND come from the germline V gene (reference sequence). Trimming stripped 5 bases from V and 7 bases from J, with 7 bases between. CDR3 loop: CASRFGNSPLYF. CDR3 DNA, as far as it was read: TGTGCCAGCAGGTTTGGGAATTCGCCC.

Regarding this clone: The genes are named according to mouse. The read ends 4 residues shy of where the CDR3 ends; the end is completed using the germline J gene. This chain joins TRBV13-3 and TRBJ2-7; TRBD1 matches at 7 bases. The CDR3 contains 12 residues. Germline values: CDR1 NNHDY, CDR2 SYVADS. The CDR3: CASRRDRYEQYF. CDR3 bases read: TGTGCCAGCAGAAGGGACAGATAT.

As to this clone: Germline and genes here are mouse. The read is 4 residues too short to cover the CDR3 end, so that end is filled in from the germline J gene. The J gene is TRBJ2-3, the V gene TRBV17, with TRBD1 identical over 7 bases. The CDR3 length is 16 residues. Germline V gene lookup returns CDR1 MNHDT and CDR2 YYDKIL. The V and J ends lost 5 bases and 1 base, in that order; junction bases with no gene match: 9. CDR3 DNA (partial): TGTGCTAGCAGTTCCCATCGACAGGGACGTGCAGAA. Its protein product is CASSSHRQGRAE. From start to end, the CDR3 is CASSSHRQGRAETLYF.

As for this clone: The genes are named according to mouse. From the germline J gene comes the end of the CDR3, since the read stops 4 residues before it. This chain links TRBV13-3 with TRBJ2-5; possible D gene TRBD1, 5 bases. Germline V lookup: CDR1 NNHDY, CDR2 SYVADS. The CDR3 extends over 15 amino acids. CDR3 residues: CASSDGSGQEDTQYF. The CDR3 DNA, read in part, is TGTGCCAGCAGTGATGGGTCAGGGCAGGAAGAC.

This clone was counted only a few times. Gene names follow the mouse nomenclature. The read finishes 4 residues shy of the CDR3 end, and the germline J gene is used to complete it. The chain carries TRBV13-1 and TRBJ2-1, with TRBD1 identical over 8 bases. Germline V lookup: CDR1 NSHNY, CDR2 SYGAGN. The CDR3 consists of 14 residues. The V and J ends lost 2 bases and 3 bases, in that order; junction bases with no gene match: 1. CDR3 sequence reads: CASSDRGRYAEQFF. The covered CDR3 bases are TGTGCCAGCAGTGACAGGGGGCGCTATGCT.